Given below is one T cell receptor beta chain in context. The antigen is undetermined. This sample was taken from a study of cytomegalovirus exposure and HLA in healthy donors. As for the study in general: Caucasian-associated ancestry cluster membership applied to just over 80% of nearly 400 genotyped donors. Study conclusions and caveats: A later analysis reportedly found that, within productive TCRs, an Asian-associated ancestry cluster had fewer N-insertions than the mean observed across the roughly 670 donors. Analysis was performed later, and it showed HLA-associated TCR beta chains to be more clonally expanded than equally common others.

Trimming pared 5 bases from V and 7 bases from J, leaving 23 bases between. Germline lookup yields CDR1 GTSNPN and CDR2 SVGIG (reference sequence). The CDR3 length is 16 residues. Amplification used 60 Vbeta primers and 13 Jbeta primers. Sequencing was performed with immunoSEQ multiplex PCR; in TCRdb, only in-frame clones are kept and a portion is missing. The sample has 110,000 or so clones, 75% to 80% seen once. The origin of this receptor is a woman aged 40 to 50 in good health and CMV-seropositive. Sequenced sample: PBMCs. This chain joins TRBV30 and TRBJ2-2, with D tentatively TRBD1 (6 bases). The chain's CDR3 is CAWGDHHRVASGELFF. CDR3 nucleotide sequence: TGTGCCTGGGGGGACCACCACAGGGTGGCCAGCGGGGAGCTGTTTTTT.